The entry below gives a single T cell receptor beta chain sequence along with its context. The CDR3 runs 16 residues. Germline CDR1 reads SGHRS; CDR2 reads YFSETQ. The ends were cut back, 1 base at V and 0 bases at J, with 8 bases in the middle. This sample is part of a study of blood T cell repertoires in COVID-19. Study in general: Sites across the United States, Italy and Spain contributed samples from acute and convalescent COVID-19. Sources were T cells, B-cell-depleted T cells, or PBMCs; the material itself was cDNA or gDNA.

Authors' analysis steps: Using reference gene primer amplification, nucleated cell counts were estimated. Profiled with immunoSEQ multiplex PCR; TCRdb holds only in-frame clones, not every one. V and J calls and clone size come straight from that table; D and trimming were deduced from the DNA. The sample consists of over 65,000 clones, 80% to 95% of them appearing once. The sequence came from an elderly woman with acute or convalescent COVID-19. This chain connects TRBV5-1 to TRBJ1-6; D might be TRBD1 (5 bases). Specimen: peripheral blood. The CDR3 loop is CASSLFDSSYNSPLHF. CDR3 sequence (DNA): TGCGCCAGCAGCTTGTTCGACAGCTCCTATAATTCACCCCTCCACTTT.